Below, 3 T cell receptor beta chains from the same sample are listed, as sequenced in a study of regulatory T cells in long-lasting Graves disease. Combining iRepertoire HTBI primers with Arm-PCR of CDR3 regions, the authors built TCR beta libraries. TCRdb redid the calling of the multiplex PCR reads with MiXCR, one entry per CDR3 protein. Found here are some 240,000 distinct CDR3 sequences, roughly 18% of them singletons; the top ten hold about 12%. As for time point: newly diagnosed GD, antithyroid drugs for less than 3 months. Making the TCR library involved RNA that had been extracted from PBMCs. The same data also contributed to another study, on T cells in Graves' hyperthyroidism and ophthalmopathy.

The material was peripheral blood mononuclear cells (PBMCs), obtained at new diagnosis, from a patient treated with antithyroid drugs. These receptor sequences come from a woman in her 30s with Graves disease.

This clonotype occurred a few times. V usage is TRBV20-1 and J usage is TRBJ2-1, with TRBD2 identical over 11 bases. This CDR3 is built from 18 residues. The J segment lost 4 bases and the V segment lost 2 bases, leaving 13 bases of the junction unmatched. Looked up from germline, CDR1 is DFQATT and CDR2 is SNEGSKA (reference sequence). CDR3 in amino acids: CSARSASGGLAVYNEQFF. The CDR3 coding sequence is TGCAGTGCTAGATCCGCCTCGGGGGGACTAGCGGTATACAATGAGCAGTTCTTC.

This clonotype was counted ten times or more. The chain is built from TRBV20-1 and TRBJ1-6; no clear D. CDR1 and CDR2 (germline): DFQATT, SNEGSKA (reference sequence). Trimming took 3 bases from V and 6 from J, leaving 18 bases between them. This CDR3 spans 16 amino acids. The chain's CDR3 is CSARGGRYRPNSPLHF. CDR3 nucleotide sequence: TGCAGTGCTAGGGGCGGCAGGTACAGACCTAATTCACCCCTCCACTTT.

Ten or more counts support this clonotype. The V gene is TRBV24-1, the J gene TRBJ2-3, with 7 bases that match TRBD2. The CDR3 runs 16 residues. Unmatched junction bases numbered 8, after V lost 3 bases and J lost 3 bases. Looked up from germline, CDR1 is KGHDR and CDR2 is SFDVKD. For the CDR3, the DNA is TGTGCCACCAGTGATCCCGGACGGGGGGTAACAGATACGCAGTATTTT. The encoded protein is CATSDPGRGVTDTQYF.